These T cell receptor beta chains were read from a single sample in a study of blood T cells in healthy people across ages. TCRdb redid the calling of the 5' RACE reads with MiXCR, one entry per CDR3 protein. This sample has approximately 600,000 distinct CDR3 sequences, with 58% found just once. Sequenced: blood. Every receptor here comes from a man in his sixties in good health. Both conserved end residues are part of each CDR3. The order of the fields is clone size, D gene, J gene, V gene, CDR3 DNA, CDR3 protein. D genes are given only for firm matches. Rows may omit the clone size; those that give it use once, few, many or a size class.

abundance: -
d_gene: TRBD1
j_gene: TRBJ2-7
v_gene: TRBV7-8
CDR3nt: TGTGCCAGCAGCTTAAGTACAGGGGGCCCTTACGAGCAGTACTTC
CDR3aa: CASSLSTGGPYEQYF

abundance: -
d_gene: -
j_gene: TRBJ1-2
v_gene: TRBV6-5
CDR3nt: TGTGCCAGCAGTTACGCCAGGGAACAGGGCTATGGCTACACCTTC
CDR3aa: CASSYAREQGYGYTF

abundance: -
d_gene: -
j_gene: TRBJ2-1
v_gene: TRBV7-2
CDR3nt: TGTGCCAGCAGCGTACTACGGAACAATGAGCAGTTCTTC
CDR3aa: CASSVLRNNEQFF

abundance: -
d_gene: -
j_gene: TRBJ2-5
v_gene: TRBV6-5
CDR3nt: TGTGCCAGCAGTTACTCGCAATCTTGGGAGACCCAGTACTTC
CDR3aa: CASSYSQSWETQYF

abundance: -
d_gene: TRBD2
j_gene: TRBJ2-5
v_gene: TRBV5-1
CDR3nt: TGCGCCAGCAGCTTGCAGCCTAGCGGTAGAGAGACCCAGTACTTC
CDR3aa: CASSLQPSGRETQYF

abundance: -
d_gene: -
j_gene: TRBJ1-1
v_gene: TRBV4-1
CDR3nt: TGCGCCAGCAGTCAAGCAGGGGAGCGGGTAGCTTTCTTT
CDR3aa: CASSQAGERVAFF

abundance: few
d_gene: -
j_gene: TRBJ2-6
v_gene: TRBV7-8
CDR3nt: TGTGCCAGCAGCCTATGGATGGTCAGGGGTTCCTCTGGGGCCAACGTCCTGACTTTC
CDR3aa: CASSLWMVRGSSGANVLTF

abundance: -
d_gene: -
j_gene: TRBJ2-3
v_gene: TRBV12-3/TRBV12-4
CDR3nt: TGTGCCAGCAGGTTCAGGGGGGCAGCAGATACGCAATATTTT
CDR3aa: CASRFRGAADTQYF

abundance: -
d_gene: -
j_gene: TRBJ2-5
v_gene: TRBV18
CDR3nt: TGTGCCAGCTCACCACCGGCGACCCAAGAGACCCAGTACTTC
CDR3aa: CASSPPATQETQYF

abundance: -
d_gene: TRBD1
j_gene: TRBJ1-5
v_gene: TRBV10-3
CDR3nt: TGTGCCATCAGGGCCGGGACAGGGGCCAATCAGCCCCAGCATTTT
CDR3aa: CAIRAGTGANQPQHF

abundance: once
d_gene: -
j_gene: TRBJ2-3
v_gene: TRBV4-1
CDR3nt: TGCGCCAGCAGCCTATCACTCCGCAGTAGCACAGATACGCAGTATTTT
CDR3aa: CASSLSLRSSTDTQYF

abundance: -
d_gene: TRBD2
j_gene: TRBJ2-1
v_gene: TRBV20-1
CDR3nt: TGCAGTGCTTTACCGGGACTAGGCCTATACAATGAGCAGTTCTTC
CDR3aa: CSALPGLGLYNEQFF

abundance: -
d_gene: -
j_gene: TRBJ2-7
v_gene: TRBV29-1
CDR3nt: TGCAGCGTTGAAGGGTCTACAGCCTACGAGCAGTACTTC
CDR3aa: CSVEGSTAYEQYF

abundance: -
d_gene: TRBD2
j_gene: TRBJ2-7
v_gene: TRBV20-1
CDR3nt: TGCAGTGCTGCTCCACTAGCGGGAGTAAGGTACGAGCAGTACTTC
CDR3aa: CSAAPLAGVRYEQYF

abundance: -
d_gene: -
j_gene: TRBJ2-3
v_gene: TRBV2
CDR3nt: TGTGCCAGCAGATTGGACACTTATACGCAGTATTTT
CDR3aa: CASRLDTYTQYF

abundance: few
d_gene: TRBD1
j_gene: TRBJ2-7
v_gene: TRBV10-2
CDR3nt: TGTGCCAGTACCCGGACAGGGGCTTCCGAGCAGTACTTC
CDR3aa: CASTRTGASEQYF

abundance: -
d_gene: TRBD2
j_gene: TRBJ2-7
v_gene: TRBV12-3/TRBV12-4
CDR3nt: TGTGCCAGCAAATTTAGCGGGGGGCCCTACGAGCAGTACTTC
CDR3aa: CASKFSGGPYEQYF

abundance: -
d_gene: -
j_gene: TRBJ1-1
v_gene: TRBV29-1
CDR3nt: TGCAGCGCCCTCCGGTCCGCGTCGGACACTGAAGCTTTCTTT
CDR3aa: CSALRSASDTEAFF

abundance: -
d_gene: -
j_gene: TRBJ2-1
v_gene: TRBV7-2
CDR3nt: TGTGCCAGCAGCTTACAATACGGAGGCAATGAGCAGTTCTTC
CDR3aa: CASSLQYGGNEQFF

abundance: few
d_gene: TRBD2
j_gene: TRBJ2-3
v_gene: TRBV11-2
CDR3nt: TGTGCCAGCAGCCCATTGCGGGGGGGCACAGATACGCAGTATTTT
CDR3aa: CASSPLRGGTDTQYF

abundance: -
d_gene: TRBD1
j_gene: TRBJ2-7
v_gene: TRBV20-1
CDR3nt: TGCAGTGCTAGGCCGGGACAGGGGGAATACGAGCAGTACTTC
CDR3aa: CSARPGQGEYEQYF

abundance: many
d_gene: -
j_gene: TRBJ2-4
v_gene: TRBV4-1
CDR3nt: TGCGCCAGCAGCCAAGGGGGTTCTACCAAAAACATTCAGTACTTC
CDR3aa: CASSQGGSTKNIQYF

abundance: -
d_gene: -
j_gene: TRBJ2-2
v_gene: TRBV12-3/TRBV12-4
CDR3nt: TGTGCCAGCAGTGAGGGACATGTCGGGGAGCTGTTTTTT
CDR3aa: CASSEGHVGELFF

abundance: once
d_gene: -
j_gene: TRBJ2-7
v_gene: TRBV6-5
CDR3nt: TGTGCCAGCAGGCCCCCCGGGGGCTTCGAGCAGTACTTC
CDR3aa: CASRPPGGFEQYF

abundance: -
d_gene: -
j_gene: TRBJ2-5
v_gene: TRBV4-2
CDR3nt: TGTGCCAGCAGCCAAGATCCCAGCGGAGGCCACCAAGAGACCCAGTACTTC
CDR3aa: CASSQDPSGGHQETQYF

abundance: -
d_gene: TRBD2
j_gene: TRBJ2-4
v_gene: TRBV9
CDR3nt: TGTGCCAGCCATCTAGCGGCGCTAGCCAAAAACATTCAGTACTTC
CDR3aa: CASHLAALAKNIQYF